This T cell receptor (beta chain) is drawn from a study of blood T cell repertoires in COVID-19 (dated by TCRdb to the early 2020s). Study-level background: Samples covering the acute and convalescent phases of COVID-19 were provided by collaborators in the United States, Italy and Spain. The prospective study material was composed of cDNA or gDNA derived from T cells, B-cell-depleted T cells, or PBMCs. Deeply sampled blood TCRbeta repertoires from subjects exposed to, actively infected with, or recovered from COVID-19 were included in the dataset. The repertoires were made available in a free public database intended to serve as a resource for research on the immune response to SARS-CoV-2. Samples were obtained from the ongoing ImmuneRACE study (first 160 participants) and from approximately 1,200 subjects provided by 6 global collaborators. Sample metadata almost always included a de-identified subject ID, COVID-19 status, age in years and sex. Where HLA class I and class II types were available, the types were taken from metadata supplied by the sample provider, not from assay-based typing. Here is what the overall study found, with its caveats: How much clinical and demographic metadata was included differed by source and by participant, and the metadata was provided uncurated.

Each collaborating institution followed its own protocols to collect whole blood in K2EDTA tubes. For TCRbeta analysis, collaborators shipped samples in one of three forms: frozen whole blood, isolated PBMCs, or DNA extracted from either of those sample types. For CDR1 and CDR2, the germline V gene lists MNHNS and SASEGT. From its cysteine to its phenylalanine, the CDR3 spans 15 amino acids. The CDR3 DNA has 45 bases and is translated from base 1. The junction carries 13 bases between V and J, which are trimmed by 1 base and 4 bases respectively. A note on this clone: This receptor's antigen is unknown. No base qualities exist here, and no much larger clone lies one base off it.

TCRbeta CDR3 regions were amplified from genomic DNA by means of the immunoSEQ Assay, a bias-controlled multiplex PCR. For the original study's pipeline: Nucleated cell counts per sample were estimated from amplification of reference gene primers within the assay. Sequence reads were collapsed and filtered to measure the absolute abundance of every unique TCRbeta CDR3 rearrangement. Productive Simpson clonality was computed per sample as the square root of Simpson's diversity index over productive rearrangements. The table was pulled from immuneACCESS by TCRdb, which kept in-frame rearrangements only. Such tables lose some clones; where checked, under half of the loss comes from unresolved V genes, and the rest has no known cause. V and J calls and clone size follow that table, whereas D and trimming were derived from the DNA. Within this sample are about 200,000 clones, with roughly 84% of them counted one time only. The ten biggest clones cover 4.9% of the sample.

This receptor chain uses TRBV6-1 and TRBJ1-2; the D gene is perhaps TRBD1, on 6 matching bases. Material for sequencing was peripheral blood. The receptor comes from an elderly woman with acute or convalescent COVID-19. The CDR3 region has the sequence CASSEGLGAPYGYTF. The nucleotide sequence reads as follows: TGTGCCAGCAGTGAAGGGTTGGGGGCTCCCTATGGCTACACCTTC.